This TCR beta chain is drawn from a study of CD8 T cells in Susac syndrome. The junction had 3 bases not matched to a gene; V was cut back by 4 bases and J by 6 bases. This CDR3 region has 12 residues. Germline lookup yields CDR1 LGHNA and CDR2 YNFKEQ. With random hexamers, 0.5 to 1 ug RNA was reverse transcribed. Amplification of the TCR beta CDR3 was carried out by immunoSEQ multiplex PCR, which spanned a total of 54 Vbeta and 13 Jbeta segments. TCRdb used MiXCR to reprocess the immunoSEQ multiplex PCR reads, holding one entry per CDR3 protein. The sample includes 53,000 or so distinct CDR3 sequences, approximately 94% seen only once; the top ten take 0.5% to 0.6%. TCR beta was sequenced from blood CD8+ and CD4+ T cells.

This receptor was taken from a human donor in good health. The chain carries TRBV4-2 and TRBJ2-7; TRBD2 matches 7 bases. Input material: CD8+ T cells from PBMCs. In nucleotides, the CDR3 is TGTGCCAGCAGCCCCCAGCGGGGCGAGCAGTACTTC. This encodes CASSPQRGEQYF.